This paragraph covers one T cell receptor (beta chain) sequence. What it binds is unknown. This sample is part of a study of vaccination and CD4 T cells after COVID-19. Study-level findings and limits: In median terms, SARS-CoV-2-reactive clonotypes went from approximately 21 to 38, a nonsignificant rise.

Stated treatment: roughly 10-day PBMC culture with coronavirus spike peptide pools or control peptides (ViraFEST assay). The Oncomine TCR Beta short-read assay generated sequence data from the DNA of cultured CD4+ T cells. Genomic DNA from cultured CD4+ T cells was extracted. TCRdb re-called the PCR reads with MiXCR, one entry per CDR3 protein. The data show 15,000 to 17,000 distinct CDR3 sequences, around three quarters seen once. The material sequenced was CD4+ T cells from blood, cultured in vitro. This clonotype was sampled from a human donor who had recovered from COVID-19.

The CDR3 nucleotides are TGTGCCAGCAGTCTAATCAGCACAGATACGCAGTATTTT. Amino acids: CASSLISTDTQYF. The gene calls are TRBV28 and TRBJ2-3; D call uncertain. This CDR3 is 13 amino acids long. CDR1 is MDHEN, CDR2 SYDVKM, per germline. V was cut by 5 bases and J by 0 bases, with 6 bases left in between.